The rows below give T cell receptor beta chains drawn from one sample of a study of blood T cells in healthy people across ages. MiXCR, run by TCRdb on the 5' RACE reads, gives a single entry per CDR3 protein. The sample carries 760,000 or so distinct CDR3 sequences, around 25% recorded once. Separately, the same data were catalogued under a study of T cells of mothers and their children.

The sequenced material came from blood. The receptors originated from a boy younger than 18 in good health. Both conserved end residues are part of each CDR3. D genes are given only for firm matches. Where a row states a size, it is once, few, many or the class of an expanded clone; other rows omit it.

size: -
V: TRBV12-3/TRBV12-4
D: -
J: TRBJ2-5
DNA: TGTGCCAGCAGTTCACCTCGTAGAAGAGAAGAGACCCAGTACTTC
CDR3: CASSSPRRREETQYF

size: -
V: TRBV5-1
D: -
J: TRBJ2-5
DNA: TGCGCCAGCAAAGGGCAGACACAAGAGACCCAGTACTTC
CDR3: CASKGQTQETQYF

size: few
V: TRBV20-1
D: TRBD2
J: TRBJ2-1
DNA: TGCAGTGCTAGAGGCCTAGCGGGAGGATATGTCGTGAATGAGCAGTTCTTC
CDR3: CSARGLAGGYVVNEQFF

size: few
V: TRBV20-1
D: -
J: TRBJ2-3
DNA: TGCAGTGCTAGAGATCTCTACAGTGGCGGGGTAGAGTATACGCAGTATTTT
CDR3: CSARDLYSGGVEYTQYF

size: few
V: TRBV20-1
D: -
J: TRBJ2-1
DNA: TGCAGTGCTAGAGTGGTGGACAGTCAGTCCTACAATGAGCAGTTCTTC
CDR3: CSARVVDSQSYNEQFF

size: few
V: TRBV13
D: TRBD1
J: TRBJ1-4
DNA: TGTGCCAGCAGCCCCCCATTCCCCGGGACAGGGGGCGAAAAACTGTTTTTT
CDR3: CASSPPFPGTGGEKLFF

size: -
V: TRBV5-1
D: -
J: TRBJ2-7
DNA: TGCGCCAGCAGGTGGGGGGCCGAGTCCTACGAGCAGTACTTC
CDR3: CASRWGAESYEQYF

size: -
V: TRBV11-2
D: -
J: TRBJ2-3
DNA: TGTGCCAGCAGCTCCTTGAGCGTAGGCGCGACAGATACGCAGTATTTT
CDR3: CASSSLSVGATDTQYF

size: -
V: TRBV15
D: TRBD2
J: TRBJ2-1
DNA: TGTGCCACCCCTCCGCAGGGACTAGCGGGAGAACAGAGCAATGAGCAGTTCTTC
CDR3: CATPPQGLAGEQSNEQFF

size: few
V: TRBV6-5
D: -
J: TRBJ1-2
DNA: TGTGCCAGCAGTTCGAGGGCCTCTGGCTACACCTTC
CDR3: CASSSRASGYTF

size: -
V: TRBV6-2/TRBV6-3
D: TRBD2
J: TRBJ2-5
DNA: TGTGCCAGCAGTAAACGGACTAGCGGTCAAGAGACCCAGTACTTC
CDR3: CASSKRTSGQETQYF

size: few
V: TRBV7-2
D: -
J: TRBJ2-7
DNA: TGTGCCAGCAGCTTGGGTTTGAATTCTGAGCAGTACTTC
CDR3: CASSLGLNSEQYF

size: -
V: TRBV20-1
D: -
J: TRBJ2-7
DNA: TGCAGTGCTCAGGGGCCCCACTCCTACGAGCAGTACTTC
CDR3: CSAQGPHSYEQYF

size: many
V: TRBV29-1
D: -
J: TRBJ2-7
DNA: TGCAGCGTTGAAGGCACGGGAGTCGATGAGCAGTACTTC
CDR3: CSVEGTGVDEQYF

size: -
V: TRBV29-1
D: -
J: TRBJ2-5
DNA: TGCAGCGTTAAGCCTAGGACAGCTCAAGAGACCCAGTACTTC
CDR3: CSVKPRTAQETQYF

size: -
V: TRBV7-9
D: -
J: TRBJ1-2
DNA: TGTGCCAGCAGCAGTTCCGGGACACCAATGAACTATGGCTACACCTTC
CDR3: CASSSSGTPMNYGYTF

size: -
V: TRBV4-1
D: TRBD1
J: TRBJ2-7
DNA: TGCGCCAGCAGCCAAGGGCCCGGGACAGTCTACGAGCAGTACTTC
CDR3: CASSQGPGTVYEQYF

size: -
V: TRBV29-1
D: TRBD2
J: TRBJ2-4
DNA: TGCAGCGCCGCGGGTCGGAGGCGGGAGCGGTCCAAAAACATTCAGTACTTC
CDR3: CSAAGRRRERSKNIQYF

size: few
V: TRBV2
D: -
J: TRBJ2-7
DNA: TGTGCCAGCAGTGTTGCCCGGGTGCTTCCCCTCTTC
CDR3: CASSVARVLPLF

size: -
V: TRBV28
D: -
J: TRBJ2-4
DNA: TGTGCCAGCAGTATTAGGGGAGAGGGCAAAAACATTCAGTACTTC
CDR3: CASSIRGEGKNIQYF

size: -
V: TRBV2
D: -
J: TRBJ2-2
DNA: TGTGCCAGCCGGCCACGGATCAACACCGGGGAGCCGTTTTTT
CDR3: CASRPRINTGEPFF

size: few
V: TRBV10-3
D: -
J: TRBJ2-7
DNA: TGTGCCATCAGTGAGCGGCGGGAATACGAGCAGTACTTC
CDR3: CAISERREYEQYF

size: -
V: TRBV29-1
D: -
J: TRBJ2-7
DNA: TGCAGCGTGACGGTTTCCTACGAGCAGTACTTC
CDR3: CSVTVSYEQYF

size: -
V: TRBV7-9
D: -
J: TRBJ2-5
DNA: TGTGCCAGCAGCCAAACGGCGGCGGGAACGGGGGAGACCCAGTACTTC
CDR3: CASSQTAAGTGETQYF

size: -
V: TRBV9
D: TRBD2
J: TRBJ2-7
DNA: TGTGCCAGCAGCCATCCCCAGGAGCTAGCGGGGGGGCCCTACGAGCAGTACTTC
CDR3: CASSHPQELAGGPYEQYF

size: -
V: TRBV18
D: -
J: TRBJ1-5
DNA: TGTGCCAGCTCACCACTTGGTACCGATCAGCCCCAGCATTTT
CDR3: CASSPLGTDQPQHF

size: few
V: TRBV12-3/TRBV12-4
D: -
J: TRBJ1-1
DNA: TGTGCCAGCAGTTTTGGCAGGGCAGTCACTGAAGCTTTCTTT
CDR3: CASSFGRAVTEAFF

size: -
V: TRBV20-1
D: TRBD2
J: TRBJ2-3
DNA: TGCAGTGCTAGTCGATCCAATACTAGCGGAAACACAGATACGCAGTATTTT
CDR3: CSASRSNTSGNTDTQYF

size: few
V: TRBV11-2
D: -
J: TRBJ2-7
DNA: TGTGCCAGCAGCTTAGTAGGGAAGGTGCAGTACTTC
CDR3: CASSLVGKVQYF

size: many
V: TRBV29-1
D: -
J: TRBJ2-5
DNA: TGCAGCGTTGAAGATAGGGGGTGGGAGACCCAGTACTTC
CDR3: CSVEDRGWETQYF

size: few
V: TRBV20-1
D: -
J: TRBJ1-1
DNA: TGCAGTGCAAAACCAACAGGGCTGAACACTGAAGCTTTCTTT
CDR3: CSAKPTGLNTEAFF

size: few
V: TRBV15
D: -
J: TRBJ1-5
DNA: TGTGCCACCAGCAGAGATCGACAGAGCAATCAGCCCCAGCATTTT
CDR3: CATSRDRQSNQPQHF

size: once
V: TRBV29-1
D: TRBD2
J: TRBJ2-5
DNA: TGCAGCGTTGAAAGGCTAGCGGGGCCGGTATCGGAGACCCAGTACTTC
CDR3: CSVERLAGPVSETQYF

size: -
V: TRBV9
D: TRBD2
J: TRBJ2-7
DNA: TGTGCCAGCAGCGGGGCTAGCGGGGACGAGCAGTACTTC
CDR3: CASSGASGDEQYF

size: -
V: TRBV19
D: TRBD1
J: TRBJ2-7
DNA: TGTGCCAGTAGTTCGACAGGGTATGGGGCCTACGAGCAGTACTTC
CDR3: CASSSTGYGAYEQYF

size: few
V: TRBV29-1
D: -
J: TRBJ2-5
DNA: TGCAGCGTTGAGGCGGAGACCCAGTACTTC
CDR3: CSVEAETQYF

size: few
V: TRBV20-1
D: -
J: TRBJ1-1
DNA: TGCAGTGCTAGAGATGGCGCGTCGAACACTGAAGCTTTCTTT
CDR3: CSARDGASNTEAFF

size: -
V: TRBV2
D: TRBD1
J: TRBJ1-2
DNA: TGTGCCAGCAGGGTTTCCGGGACAGATCTCCGTGGCTACACCTTC
CDR3: CASRVSGTDLRGYTF

size: few
V: TRBV10-3
D: -
J: TRBJ2-1
DNA: TGTGCCATCAGTGTAGCGGCGCGAGGACTCTACAATGAGCAGTTCTTC
CDR3: CAISVAARGLYNEQFF

size: few
V: TRBV29-1
D: TRBD1
J: TRBJ2-7
DNA: TGCAGCGTTACAGGGGTTTTGGGCGAGCAGTACTTC
CDR3: CSVTGVLGEQYF

size: once
V: TRBV3-1
D: TRBD2
J: TRBJ2-7
DNA: TGTACCAGCAGGGAGACTAGCGGGAGCCACGAGCAGTACTTC
CDR3: CTSRETSGSHEQYF

size: -
V: TRBV6-2/TRBV6-3
D: TRBD1
J: TRBJ2-1
DNA: TGTGCCAGCATCCAACTTCGGACAGGAAACAATGAGCAGTTCTTC
CDR3: CASIQLRTGNNEQFF

size: few
V: TRBV11-3
D: -
J: TRBJ1-1
DNA: TGTGCCAGCAGCCTTCGGACAGCATGGAACACTGAAGCTTTCTTT
CDR3: CASSLRTAWNTEAFF

size: -
V: TRBV29-1
D: TRBD1
J: TRBJ1-1
DNA: TGCAGCGTTGAAAGGACAGGGCTGTGGGGCCAAGCTTTCTTT
CDR3: CSVERTGLWGQAFF

size: few
V: TRBV27
D: -
J: TRBJ2-5
DNA: TGTGCCAGCAGTTCAATCGGGACCACGGAAGAGACCCAGTACTTC
CDR3: CASSSIGTTEETQYF

size: -
V: TRBV28
D: TRBD2
J: TRBJ2-7
DNA: TGTGCCAGCAGCCCGTGGACTAGCGGGAGAAACTACGAGCAGTACTTC
CDR3: CASSPWTSGRNYEQYF

size: -
V: TRBV4-1
D: -
J: TRBJ1-2
DNA: TGCGCCAGCAGCCAAGATGTACGGGACGGGGCAAACTATGGCTACACCTTC
CDR3: CASSQDVRDGANYGYTF

size: many
V: TRBV20-1
D: TRBD2
J: TRBJ2-5
DNA: TGCAGTGCTCGAATACTAGCGGGGAGGGGTGAGACCCAGTACTTC
CDR3: CSARILAGRGETQYF

size: few
V: TRBV7-2
D: -
J: TRBJ1-3
DNA: TGTGCCAGCAGCTTAGATGGGTTCTCTGGAAACACCATATATTTT
CDR3: CASSLDGFSGNTIYF

size: few
V: TRBV6-5
D: TRBD1
J: TRBJ2-5
DNA: TGTGCCAGCACGGGACAGCAACAAGAGACCCAGTACTTC
CDR3: CASTGQQQETQYF

size: -
V: TRBV6-5
D: -
J: TRBJ2-7
DNA: TGTGCCAGCAGCCGCGAGCGTGACGAGCAGTACTTC
CDR3: CASSRERDEQYF

size: few
V: TRBV5-1
D: -
J: TRBJ2-5
DNA: TGCGCCAGCAGCAAAACTTGGGCCGGGGAGACCCAGTACTTC
CDR3: CASSKTWAGETQYF

size: -
V: TRBV6-1
D: TRBD1
J: TRBJ2-2
DNA: TGTGCCAGCAGGACCGGGACAGGGGCCACCGGGGAGCTGTTTTTT
CDR3: CASRTGTGATGELFF

size: -
V: TRBV28
D: TRBD1
J: TRBJ1-5
DNA: TGTGCCAGCACTAGGGACAGGGGGTGGCCCCAGCATTTT
CDR3: CASTRDRGWPQHF

size: few
V: TRBV25-1
D: -
J: TRBJ2-1
DNA: TGTGCCAGCAGGTACAGGTTCTCCTACAATGAGCAGTTCTTC
CDR3: CASRYRFSYNEQFF

size: -
V: TRBV29-1
D: -
J: TRBJ2-1
DNA: TGCAGCGGGAAGGGGGGGGGAGGCTACAATGAGCAGTTCTTC
CDR3: CSGKGGGGYNEQFF

size: -
V: TRBV9
D: -
J: TRBJ2-1
DNA: TGTGCCAGCAGCTCGTCCGGGACGAGCAGCAATGAGCAGTTCTTC
CDR3: CASSSSGTSSNEQFF